This TCR beta chain was recovered during a study of circulating and synovial CD4+ cells in juvenile arthritis. Sequenced by immunoSEQ multiplex PCR; TCRdb stores in-frame clones only, minus some. Of tens of thousands of clones listed, nearly 97% were seen once; the top ten hold 0.15% to 0.2%. This CDR3 is built from 17 residues. Germline CDR1 is GTSNPN and CDR2 is SVGIG (reference sequence). Germline trimming cut 3 bases from V and 5 bases from J; bases unmatched to any gene: 15. Whole-study results and caveats: Circulating pathogenic-like lymphocytes shared a substantially higher fraction of CDR3 sequences with synovium than bulk blood. Bulk blood CD4 repertoires were more diverse than these.

For this clone: The antigen is unknown.

This receptor was identified in a human donor with juvenile idiopathic arthritis. Sequencing was carried out using CD4+ T cells from blood. This rearrangement joins TRBV30 to TRBJ1-5, with TRBD1 matching 8 bases. The CDR3 DNA follows: TGTGCCTGGAGCCAAAGGGGGCAGGGGGCGCGGGATCAGCCCCAGCATTTT. Translating gives CAWSQRGQGARDQPQHF. Combining the CDR3 with reference TRBV30 and TRBJ1-5 gives the whole variable domain SQTIHQWPATLVQPVGSPLSLECTVEGTSNPNLYWYRQAAGRGLQLLFYSVGIGQISSEVPQNLSASRPQDRQFILSSKKLLLSDSGFYLCAWSQRGQGARDQPQHFGDGTRLSIL.